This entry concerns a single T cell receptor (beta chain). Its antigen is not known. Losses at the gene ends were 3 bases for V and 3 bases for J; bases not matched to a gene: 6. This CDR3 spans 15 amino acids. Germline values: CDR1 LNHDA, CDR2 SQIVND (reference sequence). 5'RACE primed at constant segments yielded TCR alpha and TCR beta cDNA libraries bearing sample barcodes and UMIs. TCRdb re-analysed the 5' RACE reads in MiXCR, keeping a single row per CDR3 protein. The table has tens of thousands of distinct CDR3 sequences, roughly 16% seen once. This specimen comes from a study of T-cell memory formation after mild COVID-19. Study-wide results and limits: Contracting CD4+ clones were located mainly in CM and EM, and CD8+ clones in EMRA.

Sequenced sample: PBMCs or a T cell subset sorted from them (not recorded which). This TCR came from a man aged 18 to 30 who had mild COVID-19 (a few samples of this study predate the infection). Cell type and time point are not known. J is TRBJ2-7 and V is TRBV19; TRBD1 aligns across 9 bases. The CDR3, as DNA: TGTGCCAGTAGTATGCCCGGGACAGGGCACTACGAGCAGTACTTC. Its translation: CASSMPGTGHYEQYF.